This TCR beta chain is from a study of human thymus T cells. Points on this clone: Its target is unknown.

Clones were read by immunoSEQ multiplex PCR, and TCRdb kept only the in-frame ones, dropping some. The sample shows 65,000 to 90,000 clones, roughly 94% of them seen only once. The CDR3 length is 17 residues. The germline CDR1 and CDR2 sequences are SGHTA and FQGNSA. The J segment lost 4 bases and the V segment lost 4 bases, leaving 14 bases of the junction unmatched. Study observations and caveats: Thymic and blood repertoires appeared to display a bias in their usage of V and J genes. A high degree of thymic repertoire overlap among unrelated individuals was reported in related research.

Corrective heart surgery yielded resections, and these provided the thymus tissue. The receptor comes from a girl under three years old with a congenital heart defect but otherwise immunologically healthy. The chain joins TRBV7-2 to TRBJ1-2; TRBD1 matches at 8 bases. The sample comprised thymus tissue. The CDR3 bases are TGTGCCAGCAGCTCCCAAGTCCAGGGGGCTTCCCCCTATGGCTACACCTTC. Protein product: CASSSQVQGASPYGYTF.